A selection of T cell receptor beta chains follows, all from one sample in a study of vaccination effects on CD4 cells after COVID-19. No cognate antigen is known for these TCRs. TCRdb's table, derived via immunoSEQ multiplex PCR, lists solely in-frame clones and lacks some. This sample has about 34,000 clones, with approximately 70% found just once. Sequenced here: CD4+ T cells from PBMCs cultured with a peptide pool, sampled before COVID-19 vaccination. These TCRs come from a human donor who had a prior SARS-CoV-2 infection. The CDR3 runs from the conserved cysteine through the conserved F or W. A D gene is named only where the DNA matches it firmly. Where a row states a size, it is once, few, many or the class of an expanded clone; other rows omit it.

j_gene	v_gene	abundance	d_gene	CDR3nt	CDR3aa
TRBJ2-4	TRBV4-3	-	-	TGCGCCAGCAGCGGGTTGGGGGAGGCCAAAAACATTCAGTACTTC	CASSGLGEAKNIQYF
TRBJ1-4	TRBV5-4	-	-	TGTGCCAGCAGCGGAGCGGGCGGGGGGCTCGATGAAAAACTGTTTTTT	CASSGAGGGLDEKLFF
TRBJ2-7	TRBV19	-	-	TGTGCCAGTAGTATATCGGGGCCCCGATCCTACGAGCAGTACTTC	CASSISGPRSYEQYF
TRBJ2-3	TRBV5-4	-	TRBD2	TGTGCCAGCAGCTTGGGGCTTTCTAAGCGGGGAGACACAGATACGCAGTATTTT	CASSLGLSKRGDTDTQYF
TRBJ2-6	TRBV12-3/TRBV12-4	-	-	TGTGCCAGCAGTTTAGCTGGGGCCAACGTCCTGACTTTC	CASSLAGANVLTF
TRBJ2-3	TRBV4-3	few	TRBD2	TGCGCCAGCTCCCGCTCACTAGCGGGCACTGGGGGCACAGATACGCAGTATTTT	CASSRSLAGTGGTDTQYF
TRBJ1-2	TRBV4-1	-	-	TGCGCCAGCAGCCAAGCGCACAGTATCTATGGCTACACCTTC	CASSQAHSIYGYTF
TRBJ2-3	TRBV5-1	-	-	TGCGCCAGCAGCCCCGTAGCGGAGGGAGATACGCAGTATTTT	CASSPVAEGDTQYF
TRBJ2-5	TRBV5-1	few	-	TGCGCCAGCAGCCCAGGGACAATAACGGGGGAGACCCAGTACTTC	CASSPGTITGETQYF
TRBJ1-1	TRBV4-2	-	TRBD1	TGTGCCAGCAGCCAACTCAACAGGGGGGATTTTCGAACTGAAGCTTTCTTT	CASSQLNRGDFRTEAFF
TRBJ2-3	TRBV5-1	once	-	TGCGCCAGCAGCGAAGTCGGACTGTCGCTAAGCACAGATACGCAGTATTTT	CASSEVGLSLSTDTQYF